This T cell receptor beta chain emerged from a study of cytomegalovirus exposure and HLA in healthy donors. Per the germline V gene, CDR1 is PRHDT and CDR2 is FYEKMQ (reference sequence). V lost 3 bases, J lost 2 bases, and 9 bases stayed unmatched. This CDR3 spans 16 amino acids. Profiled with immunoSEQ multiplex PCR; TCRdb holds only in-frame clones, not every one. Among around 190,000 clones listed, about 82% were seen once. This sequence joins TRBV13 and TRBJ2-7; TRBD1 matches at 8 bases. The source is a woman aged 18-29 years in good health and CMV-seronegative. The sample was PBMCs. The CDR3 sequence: CASSLRGTGGTYEQYF. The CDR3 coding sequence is TGTGCCAGCAGCTTGAGGGGAACAGGGGGAACCTACGAGCAGTACTTC.